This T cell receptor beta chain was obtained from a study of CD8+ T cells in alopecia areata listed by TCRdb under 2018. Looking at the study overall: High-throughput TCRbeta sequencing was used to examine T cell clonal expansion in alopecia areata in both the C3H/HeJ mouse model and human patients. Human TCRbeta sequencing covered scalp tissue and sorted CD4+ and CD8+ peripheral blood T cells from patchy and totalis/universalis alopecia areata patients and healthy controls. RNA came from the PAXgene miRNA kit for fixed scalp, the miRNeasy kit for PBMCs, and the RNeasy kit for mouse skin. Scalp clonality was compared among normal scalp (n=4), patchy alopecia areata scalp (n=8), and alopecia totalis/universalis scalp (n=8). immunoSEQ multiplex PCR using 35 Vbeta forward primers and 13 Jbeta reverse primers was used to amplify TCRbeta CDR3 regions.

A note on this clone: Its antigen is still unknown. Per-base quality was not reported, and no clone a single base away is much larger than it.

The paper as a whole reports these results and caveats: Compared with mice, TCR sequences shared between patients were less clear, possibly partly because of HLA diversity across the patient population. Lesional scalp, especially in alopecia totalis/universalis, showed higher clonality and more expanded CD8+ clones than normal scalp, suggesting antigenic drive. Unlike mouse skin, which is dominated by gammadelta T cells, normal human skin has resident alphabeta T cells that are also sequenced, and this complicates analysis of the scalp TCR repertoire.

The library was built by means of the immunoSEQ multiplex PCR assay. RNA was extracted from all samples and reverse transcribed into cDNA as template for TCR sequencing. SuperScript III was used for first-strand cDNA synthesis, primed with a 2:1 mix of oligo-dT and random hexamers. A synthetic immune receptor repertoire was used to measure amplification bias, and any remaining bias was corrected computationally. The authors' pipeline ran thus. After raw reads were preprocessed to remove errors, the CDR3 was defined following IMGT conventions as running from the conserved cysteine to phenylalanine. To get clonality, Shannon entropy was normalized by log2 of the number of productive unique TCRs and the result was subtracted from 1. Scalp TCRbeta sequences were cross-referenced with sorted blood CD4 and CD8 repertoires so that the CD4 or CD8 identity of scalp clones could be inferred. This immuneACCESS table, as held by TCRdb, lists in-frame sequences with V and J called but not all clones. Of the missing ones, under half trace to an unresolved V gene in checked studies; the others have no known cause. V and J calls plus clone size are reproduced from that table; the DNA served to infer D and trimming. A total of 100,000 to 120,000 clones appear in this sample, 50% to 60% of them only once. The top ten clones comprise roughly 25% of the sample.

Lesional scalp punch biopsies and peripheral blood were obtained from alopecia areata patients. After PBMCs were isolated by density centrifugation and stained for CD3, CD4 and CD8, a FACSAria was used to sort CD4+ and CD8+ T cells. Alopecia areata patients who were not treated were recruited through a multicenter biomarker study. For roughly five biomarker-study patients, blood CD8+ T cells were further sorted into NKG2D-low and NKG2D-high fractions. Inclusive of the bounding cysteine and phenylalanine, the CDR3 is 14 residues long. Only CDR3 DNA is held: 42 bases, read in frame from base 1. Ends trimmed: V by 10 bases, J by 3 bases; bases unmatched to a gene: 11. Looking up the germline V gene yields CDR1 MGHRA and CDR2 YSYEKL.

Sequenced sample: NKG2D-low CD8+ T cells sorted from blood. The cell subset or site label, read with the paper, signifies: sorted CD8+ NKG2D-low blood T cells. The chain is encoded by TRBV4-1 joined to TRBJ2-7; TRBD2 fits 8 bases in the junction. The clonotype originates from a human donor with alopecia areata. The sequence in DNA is TGCGCCACCTCCGCCGGGACTAGTAACTACGAGCAGTACTTC. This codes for CATSAGTSNYEQYF.